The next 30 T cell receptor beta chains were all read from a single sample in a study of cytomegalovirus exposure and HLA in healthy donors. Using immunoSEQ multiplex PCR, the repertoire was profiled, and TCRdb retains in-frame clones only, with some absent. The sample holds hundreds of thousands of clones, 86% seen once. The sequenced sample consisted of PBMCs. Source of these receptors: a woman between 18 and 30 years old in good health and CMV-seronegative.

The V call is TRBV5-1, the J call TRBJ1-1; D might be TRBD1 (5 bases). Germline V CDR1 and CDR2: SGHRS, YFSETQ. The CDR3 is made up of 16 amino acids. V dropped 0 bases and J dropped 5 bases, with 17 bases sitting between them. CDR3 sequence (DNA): TGCGCCAGCAGCTTGGGGGTTCCCAGGGTGGAAACTGAAGCTTTCTTT. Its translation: CASSLGVPRVETEAFF.

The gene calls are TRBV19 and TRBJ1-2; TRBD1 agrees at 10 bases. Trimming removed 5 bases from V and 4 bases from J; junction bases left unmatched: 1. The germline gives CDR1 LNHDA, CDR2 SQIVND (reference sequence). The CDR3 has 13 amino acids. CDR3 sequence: CASSGQGGYGYTF. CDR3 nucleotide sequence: TGTGCCAGTAGTGGACAGGGGGGCTATGGCTACACCTTC.

The CDR3, as DNA: TGTGCCAGCAGTTACTCGGGGCTGGGGACTGAAGCTTTCTTT. Its translation: CASSYSGLGTEAFF. V is TRBV6-5 and J is TRBJ1-1; a possible D gene is TRBD1 (5 bases). Germline V gene data show CDR1 as MNHEY and CDR2 as SVGAGI. Between the trimmed V and J ends, which lost 0 bases and 5 bases, there was a span of 10 bases. This CDR3 has 14 amino acids.

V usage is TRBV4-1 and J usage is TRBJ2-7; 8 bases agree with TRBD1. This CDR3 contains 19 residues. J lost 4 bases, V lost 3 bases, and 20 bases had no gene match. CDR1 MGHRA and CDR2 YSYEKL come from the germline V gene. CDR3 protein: CASSHAQPQGALMVYEQYF. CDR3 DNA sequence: TGCGCCAGCAGCCACGCACAGCCCCAGGGGGCCCTCATGGTGTACGAGCAGTACTTC.

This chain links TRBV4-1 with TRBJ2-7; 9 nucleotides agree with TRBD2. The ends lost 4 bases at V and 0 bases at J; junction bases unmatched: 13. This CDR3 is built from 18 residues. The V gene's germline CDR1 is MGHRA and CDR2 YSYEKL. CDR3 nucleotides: TGCGCCAGCAGCCGAACCCTCTTGACTAGCGGAAGCTCCTACGAGCAGTACTTC. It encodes CASSRTLLTSGSSYEQYF.

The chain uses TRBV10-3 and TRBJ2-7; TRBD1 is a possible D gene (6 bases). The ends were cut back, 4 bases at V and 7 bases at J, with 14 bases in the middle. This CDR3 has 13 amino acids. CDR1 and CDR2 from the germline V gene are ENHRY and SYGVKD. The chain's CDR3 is CAISGDRPLEQYF. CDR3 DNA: TGTGCCATCAGTGGAGACAGGCCCCTGGAGCAGTACTTC.

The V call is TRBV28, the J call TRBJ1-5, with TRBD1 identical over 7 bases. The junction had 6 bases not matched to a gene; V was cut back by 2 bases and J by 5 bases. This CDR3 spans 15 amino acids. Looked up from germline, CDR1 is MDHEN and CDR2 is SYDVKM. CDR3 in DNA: TGTGCCAGCAGTTTAAGACAGGGAAAGTATCAGCCCCAGCATTTT. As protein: CASSLRQGKYQPQHF.

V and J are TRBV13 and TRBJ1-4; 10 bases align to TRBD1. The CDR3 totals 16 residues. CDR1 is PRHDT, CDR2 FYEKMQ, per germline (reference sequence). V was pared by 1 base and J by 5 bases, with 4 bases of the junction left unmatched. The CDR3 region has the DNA TGTGCCAGCAGCTTAGTGGGACAGGGGTCGAATGAAAAACTGTTTTTT. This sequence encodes CASSLVGQGSNEKLFF.

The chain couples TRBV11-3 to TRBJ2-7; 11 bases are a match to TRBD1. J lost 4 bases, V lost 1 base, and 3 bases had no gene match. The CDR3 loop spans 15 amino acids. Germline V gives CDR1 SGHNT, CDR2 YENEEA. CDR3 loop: CASSLGTGGTYEQYF. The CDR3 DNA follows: TGTGCCAGCAGCTTAGGGACAGGGGGCACATACGAGCAGTACTTC.

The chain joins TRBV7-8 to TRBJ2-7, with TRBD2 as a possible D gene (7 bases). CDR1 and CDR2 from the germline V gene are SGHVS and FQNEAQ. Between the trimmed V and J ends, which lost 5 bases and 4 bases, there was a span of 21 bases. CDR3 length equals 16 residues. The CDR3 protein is CASSPTRAGQGYEQYF. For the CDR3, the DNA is TGTGCCAGCAGCCCGACCAGAGCGGGGCAGGGGTACGAGCAGTACTTC.

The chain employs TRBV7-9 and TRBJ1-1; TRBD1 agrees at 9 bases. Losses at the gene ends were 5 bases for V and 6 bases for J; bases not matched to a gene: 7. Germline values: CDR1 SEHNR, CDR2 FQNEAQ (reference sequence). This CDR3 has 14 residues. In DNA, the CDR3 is TGTGCCAGCAGCCACGGACAGGGGATATCTGAAGCTTTCTTT. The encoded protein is CASSHGQGISEAFF.

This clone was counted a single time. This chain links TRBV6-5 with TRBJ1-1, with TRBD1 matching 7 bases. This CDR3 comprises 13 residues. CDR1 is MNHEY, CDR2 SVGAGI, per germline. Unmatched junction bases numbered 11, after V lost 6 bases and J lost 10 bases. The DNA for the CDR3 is TGTGCCAGCAGCTACAACCTCCAGGGGGGAGCTTTCTTT. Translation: CASSYNLQGGAFF.

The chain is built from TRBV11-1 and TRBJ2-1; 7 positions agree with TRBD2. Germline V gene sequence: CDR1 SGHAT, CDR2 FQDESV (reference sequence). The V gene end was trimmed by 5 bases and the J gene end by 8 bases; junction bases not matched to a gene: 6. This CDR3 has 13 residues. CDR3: CASSHASGHEQFF. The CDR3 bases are TGTGCCAGCAGCCATGCTAGCGGCCATGAGCAGTTCTTC.

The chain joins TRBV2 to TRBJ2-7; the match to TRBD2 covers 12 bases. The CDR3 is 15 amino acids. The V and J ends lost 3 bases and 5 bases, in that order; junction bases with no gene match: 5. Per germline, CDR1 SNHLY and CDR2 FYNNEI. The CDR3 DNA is TGTGCCAGCAGTGAGAGGACTAGCGGGGTCCACGAGCAGTACTTC. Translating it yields CASSERTSGVHEQYF.

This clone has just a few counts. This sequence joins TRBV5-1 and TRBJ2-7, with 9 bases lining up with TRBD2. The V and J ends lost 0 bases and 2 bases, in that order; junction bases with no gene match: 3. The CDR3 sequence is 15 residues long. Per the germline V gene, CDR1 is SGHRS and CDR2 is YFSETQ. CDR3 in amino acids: CASSLDASGTYEQYF. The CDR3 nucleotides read TGCGCCAGCAGCTTGGATGCTAGCGGGACCTACGAGCAGTACTTC.

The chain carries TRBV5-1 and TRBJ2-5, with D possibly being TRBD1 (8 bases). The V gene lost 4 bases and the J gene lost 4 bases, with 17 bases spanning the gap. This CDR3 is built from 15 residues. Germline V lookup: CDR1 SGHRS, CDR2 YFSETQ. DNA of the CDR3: TGCGCCAGCAGCCCCGGACAGGGAGGGGGAGAGACCCAGTACTTC. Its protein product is CASSPGQGGGETQYF.

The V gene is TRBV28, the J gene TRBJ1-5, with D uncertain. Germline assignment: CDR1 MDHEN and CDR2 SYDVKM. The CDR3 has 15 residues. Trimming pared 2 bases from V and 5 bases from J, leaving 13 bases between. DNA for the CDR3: TGTGCCAGCAGTTTACGCGGCAGACCTGATCAGCCCCAGCATTTT. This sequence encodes CASSLRGRPDQPQHF.

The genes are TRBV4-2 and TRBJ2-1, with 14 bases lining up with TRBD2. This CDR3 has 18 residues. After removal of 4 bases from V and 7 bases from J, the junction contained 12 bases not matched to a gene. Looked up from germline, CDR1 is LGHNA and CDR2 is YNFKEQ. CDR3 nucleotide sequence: TGTGCCAGCAGCCTCTTTCCCGGGACTAGCGGGAGAGATAATGAGCAGTTCTTC. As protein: CASSLFPGTSGRDNEQFF.

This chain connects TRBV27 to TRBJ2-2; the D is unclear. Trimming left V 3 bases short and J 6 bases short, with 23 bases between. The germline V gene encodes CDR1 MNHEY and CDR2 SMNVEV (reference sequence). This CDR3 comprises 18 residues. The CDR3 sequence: CASSFVQTLGQASGELFF. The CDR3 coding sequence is TGTGCCAGCAGTTTCGTCCAAACGCTAGGCCAAGCCTCCGGGGAGCTGTTTTTT.

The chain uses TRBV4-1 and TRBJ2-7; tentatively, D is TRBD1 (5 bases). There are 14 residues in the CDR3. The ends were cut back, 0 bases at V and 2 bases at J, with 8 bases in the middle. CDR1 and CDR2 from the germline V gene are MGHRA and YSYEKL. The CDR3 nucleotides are TGCGCCAGCAGCCAAGATGTGACAGCCTACGAGCAGTACTTC. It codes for CASSQDVTAYEQYF.

The CDR3 coding sequence is TGTGCCAGCTCACCACCGAGCGGCCACACAGATACGCAGTATTTT. It yields the protein CASSPPSGHTDTQYF. The chain links TRBV18 to TRBJ2-3, with D maybe TRBD2 (5 bases). Germline assignment: CDR1 KGHSH and CDR2 LQKENI. V was shortened by 0 bases and J by 2 bases, with 9 bases between the two germline ends. This CDR3 has 15 residues.

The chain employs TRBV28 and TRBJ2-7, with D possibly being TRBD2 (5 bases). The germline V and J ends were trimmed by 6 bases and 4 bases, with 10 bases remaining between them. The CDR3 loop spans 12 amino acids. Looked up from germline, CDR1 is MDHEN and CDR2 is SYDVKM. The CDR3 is CASSGVRYEQYF. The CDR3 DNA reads TGTGCCAGCAGCGGGGTGAGATACGAGCAGTACTTC.

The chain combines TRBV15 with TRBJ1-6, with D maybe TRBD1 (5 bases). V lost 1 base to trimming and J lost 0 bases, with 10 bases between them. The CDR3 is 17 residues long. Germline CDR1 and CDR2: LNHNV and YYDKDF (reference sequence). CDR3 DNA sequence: TGTGCCACCAGCAGAGGGAGACAGATCTCCTATAATTCACCCCTCCACTTT. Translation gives CATSRGRQISYNSPLHF.

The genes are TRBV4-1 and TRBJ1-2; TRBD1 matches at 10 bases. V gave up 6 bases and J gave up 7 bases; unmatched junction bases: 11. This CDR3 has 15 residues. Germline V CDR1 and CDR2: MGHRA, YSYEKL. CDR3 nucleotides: TGCGCCAGCAGAGCCGGAGGGACAGGGGAGGGTGGCTACACCTTC. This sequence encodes CASRAGGTGEGGYTF.

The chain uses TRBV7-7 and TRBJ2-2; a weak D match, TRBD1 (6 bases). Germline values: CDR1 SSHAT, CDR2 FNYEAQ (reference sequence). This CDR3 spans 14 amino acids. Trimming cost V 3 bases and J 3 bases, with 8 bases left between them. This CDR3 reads CASSFTGYTGELFF. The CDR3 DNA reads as TGTGCCAGCAGCTTCACAGGGTACACCGGGGAGCTGTTTTTT.

CDR3 in amino acids: CASSLAKQGGTEAFF. The DNA of the CDR3 is TGTGCCAGCAGCTTAGCAAAACAGGGGGGAACTGAAGCTTTCTTT. This chain joins TRBV7-9 and TRBJ1-1; TRBD1 aligns across 8 bases. V lost 0 bases to trimming and J lost 5 bases; unmatched junction nucleotides: 5. The germline V gene encodes CDR1 SEHNR and CDR2 FQNEAQ (reference sequence). The CDR3 spans 15 residues.

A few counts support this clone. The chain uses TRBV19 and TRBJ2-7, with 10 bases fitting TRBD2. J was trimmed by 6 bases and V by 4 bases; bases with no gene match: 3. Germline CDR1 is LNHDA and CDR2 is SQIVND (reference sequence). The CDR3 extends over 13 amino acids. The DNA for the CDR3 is TGTGCCAGTAGTAATATAGCGGGAGGCGAGCAGTACTTC. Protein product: CASSNIAGGEQYF.

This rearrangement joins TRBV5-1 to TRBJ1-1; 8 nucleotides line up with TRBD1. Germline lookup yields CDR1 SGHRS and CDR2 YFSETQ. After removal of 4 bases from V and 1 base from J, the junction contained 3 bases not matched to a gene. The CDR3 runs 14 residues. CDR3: CASSGQGPNTEAFF. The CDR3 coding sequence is TGCGCCAGCAGCGGACAGGGTCCGAACACTGAAGCTTTCTTT.

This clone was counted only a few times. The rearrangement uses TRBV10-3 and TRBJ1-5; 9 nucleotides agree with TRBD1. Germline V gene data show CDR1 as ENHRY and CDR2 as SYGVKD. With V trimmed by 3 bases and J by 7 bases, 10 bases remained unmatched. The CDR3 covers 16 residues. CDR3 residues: CAISENSGQGDQPQHF. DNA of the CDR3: TGTGCCATCAGTGAAAACTCGGGACAGGGCGACCAGCCCCAGCATTTT.

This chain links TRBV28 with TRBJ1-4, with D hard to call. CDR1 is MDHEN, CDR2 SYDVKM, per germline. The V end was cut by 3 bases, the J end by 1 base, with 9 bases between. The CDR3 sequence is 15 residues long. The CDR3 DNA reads TGTGCCAGCAGTTTTTCCAGGTTAACTAATGAAAAACTGTTTTTT. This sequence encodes CASSFSRLTNEKLFF.